Each of the 6 T cell receptor beta chains below was sequenced from the same sample in a study of blood T cell repertoires in COVID-19. Profiling relied on immunoSEQ multiplex PCR, and the TCRdb table lists in-frame clones only, not all of them. The sample consists of roughly 34,000 clones, 70% to 90% of them appearing once. Sequencing was done on a sample of peripheral blood. The receptors were gathered from a man older than 75 with active COVID-19.

The chain links TRBV9 to TRBJ1-3; 8 bases fit TRBD1. The CDR3 totals 16 residues. V lost 3 bases and J lost 4; bases outside the gene matches: 9. Germline-derived CDR1 and CDR2 are SGDLS and YYNGEE. Here the CDR3 reads CASSAYQGAKGNTIYF. CDR3 nucleotides: TGTGCCAGCAGCGCGTATCAGGGGGCCAAAGGAAACACCATATATTTT.

The gene calls are TRBV4-1 and TRBJ2-2; 13 nucleotides align to TRBD2. CDR1 is MGHRA and CDR2 is YSYEKL in the germline V gene. The trim removed 0 bases at V and 0 bases at J, leaving 4 bases unmatched. The CDR3 runs to 19 residues. The CDR3 sequence is CASSQDLGLAGPNTGELFF. Written as DNA, the CDR3 is TGCGCCAGCAGCCAAGATCTGGGACTAGCGGGACCGAACACCGGGGAGCTGTTTTTT.

This sequence joins TRBV29-1 and TRBJ1-1; D not certain. Germline lookup yields CDR1 SQVTM and CDR2 ANQGSEA. Trimming took off 1 base at V and 6 bases at J, with 6 bases between the two ends. The CDR3 runs 11 residues. CDR3 DNA: TGCAGCGTTGAAGTAGGAGCTGAAGCTTTCTTT. This translates into CSVEVGAEAFF.

The count of this clone is one. The chain couples TRBV4-1 to TRBJ2-3, with D maybe TRBD1 (6 bases). CDR1 and CDR2 (germline): MGHRA, YSYEKL. The V end was cut by 0 bases, the J end by 6 bases, with 13 bases between. CDR3 length equals 15 residues. CDR3 loop: CASSQEGNRADTQYF. As DNA, the CDR3 is TGCGCCAGCAGCCAAGAGGGGAACAGGGCCGATACGCAGTATTTT.

CDR3 nucleotides: TGTGCCAGCAGCGTAAACGACGACAGGGAAGCTTTCTTT. The encoded protein is CASSVNDDREAFF. V usage is TRBV9 and J usage is TRBJ1-1; possible D gene TRBD1, 6 bases. CDR1 and CDR2 (germline): SGDLS, YYNGEE. V lost 1 base, J lost 8 bases, and 12 bases lay in between. This CDR3 is built from 13 residues. Looking up the rest from reference TRBV9 and TRBJ1-1 gives the full variable domain: DSGVTQTPKHLITATGQRVTLRCSPRSGDLSVYWYQQSLDQGLQFLIQYYNGEERAKGNILERFSAQQFPDLHSELNLSSLELGDSALYFCASSVNDDREAFFGQGTRLTVV.

The V gene is TRBV7-2, the J gene TRBJ1-2; D is ambiguous. Germline V gene data show CDR1 as SGHTA and CDR2 as FQGNSA. Trimming removed 1 base at V and 4 bases at J, with 10 bases between. The CDR3 spans 14 residues. CDR3 DNA: TGTGCCAGCAGCTTAGACCGGGGAAGCTATGGCTACACCTTC. It translates to CASSLDRGSYGYTF.